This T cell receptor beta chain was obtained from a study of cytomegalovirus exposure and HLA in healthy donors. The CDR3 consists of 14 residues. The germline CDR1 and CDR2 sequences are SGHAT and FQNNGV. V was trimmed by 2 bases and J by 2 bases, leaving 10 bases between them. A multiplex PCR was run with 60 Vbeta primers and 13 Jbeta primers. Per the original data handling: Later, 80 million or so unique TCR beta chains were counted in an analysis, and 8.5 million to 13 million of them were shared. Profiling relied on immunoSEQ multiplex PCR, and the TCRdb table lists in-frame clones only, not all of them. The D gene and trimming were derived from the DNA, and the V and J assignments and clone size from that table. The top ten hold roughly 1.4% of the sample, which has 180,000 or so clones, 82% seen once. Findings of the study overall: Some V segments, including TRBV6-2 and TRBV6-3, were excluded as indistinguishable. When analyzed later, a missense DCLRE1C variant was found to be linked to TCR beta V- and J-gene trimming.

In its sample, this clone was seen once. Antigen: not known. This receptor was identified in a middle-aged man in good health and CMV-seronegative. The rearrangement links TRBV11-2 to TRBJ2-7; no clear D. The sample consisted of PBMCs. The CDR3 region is CASSLSPTAYEQYF. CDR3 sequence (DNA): TGTGCCAGCAGCTTATCCCCCACTGCCTACGAGCAGTACTTC.